This T cell receptor (beta chain) was sequenced during a study of CD8 T cells in ankylosing spondylitis. Researchers built TCR beta libraries using quantitative 5'-RACE with molecular barcodes. TCRdb processed the 5' RACE reads anew with MiXCR; each CDR3 protein has one entry. Of hundreds of thousands of distinct CDR3 sequences in the sample, 17% are singletons; the top ten hold approximately 0.97%. On this clonotype itself: Antigen unknown.

Study-level findings and limits: Made up of about eight highly homologous variants, a TCR beta motif appeared characteristic of ankylosing spondylitis blood. The disease-linked clones had a CD8+ phenotype and low blood frequencies.

The sequence derives from a male donor with ankylosing spondylitis. Sequences were obtained from blood, either unsorted or a sorted T cell fraction (not recorded which).

The DNA for the CDR3 is TGTGCCACTGACGGGACTAGCGACGAGCAGTACTTC. It specifies CATDGTSDEQYF. The chain links TRBV2 to TRBJ2-7; 10 bases are a match to TRBD2. The CDR3 consists of 12 residues. The germline V gene has CDR1 SNHLY and CDR2 FYNNEI. The J segment lost 5 bases and the V segment lost 10 bases, leaving 5 bases of the junction unmatched.